These T cell receptor beta chains were read from a single sample in a study of blood T cell repertoires in COVID-19. Sequencing was performed with immunoSEQ multiplex PCR; in TCRdb, only in-frame clones are kept and a portion is missing. This sample has 30,000 to 40,000 clones, with roughly 89% found just once. Source material: peripheral blood. These receptors were collected from a man between 65 and 85 years old with active COVID-19. Both conserved end residues are part of each CDR3. A D gene is named only where the DNA matches it firmly. Rows give clone size only sometimes, using once, few, many, or a class for an expanded clone.

clone_size	v_call	j_call	d_call	cdr3_nt	cdr3_aa
once	TRBV6-2/TRBV6-3	TRBJ1-2	-	TGTGCCAGCAGTTCCCGACAGGATCCTTCTTTCTATGGCTACACCTTC	CASSSRQDPSFYGYTF
-	TRBV4-3	TRBJ2-5	-	TGCGCCAGCAGCCAAGGGCGGGACTTTCAAGAGACCCAGTACTTC	CASSQGRDFQETQYF
-	TRBV7-2	TRBJ1-3	-	TGTGCCAGCAGTATAGGGGCTGGAAACACCATATATTTT	CASSIGAGNTIYF
few	TRBV19	TRBJ2-2	TRBD1	TGTGCCAGTAGTACGACAGGGGCCGGGGAGCTGTTTTTT	CASSTTGAGELFF
-	TRBV5-4	TRBJ1-4	TRBD1	TGTGCCACCCGGGGGACAGGGGCTGAAAAACTGTTTTTT	CATRGTGAEKLFF
-	TRBV5-4	TRBJ2-1	TRBD2	TGTGCCAGCAGCTGGGGGACCGGGACTAGCGGGAGCAATGAGCAGTTCTTC	CASSWGTGTSGSNEQFF
once	TRBV7-2	TRBJ2-4	-	TGTGCCAGCAGCTTACTCCGAATTAGTACCGGAGGGGCCAAAAACATTCAGTACTTC	CASSLLRISTGGAKNIQYF
-	TRBV7-9	TRBJ2-3	TRBD2	TGTGCCAGCAGCCCGCCTTTGATAGCGGGAGCTGGGATAGATACGCAGTATTTT	CASSPPLIAGAGIDTQYF
-	TRBV11-2	TRBJ2-3	TRBD2	TGTGCCAGCAGCACCGTAGCGGGGATCACAGATACGCAGTATTTT	CASSTVAGITDTQYF
-	TRBV6-5	TRBJ2-7	TRBD1	TGTGCCAGCGGAGACTACCGGGACAGGGGGCACGAGCAGTACTTC	CASGDYRDRGHEQYF
-	TRBV28	TRBJ2-7	-	TGTGCCAGCAGATTTTCACAGGGACACGAGCAGTACTTC	CASRFSQGHEQYF
-	TRBV24-1	TRBJ2-1	-	TGTGCCACCAGTGATTCCACCGGGTCCGGCAATGAGCAGTTCTTC	CATSDSTGSGNEQFF
-	TRBV30	TRBJ1-6	TRBD1	TGTGCCCGAAGAGACAGGGAATATTCACCCCTCCACTTT	CARRDREYSPLHF
-	TRBV27	TRBJ2-7	TRBD1	TGTGCCAGCAGTTTATTCGCGGTAGGGACAGGATTAACCCAAGAGCAGTACTTC	CASSLFAVGTGLTQEQYF
-	TRBV7-2	TRBJ2-5	-	TGTGCCAGCAGCACGCAGGTACAGATACAAGAGACCCAGTACTTC	CASSTQVQIQETQYF
-	TRBV4-1	TRBJ2-1	TRBD2	TGCGCCAGCAGCCCTTTAGGCCGGGGGGGCTACAATGAGCAGTTCTTC	CASSPLGRGGYNEQFF
few	TRBV5-6	TRBJ2-7	TRBD1	TGTGCCAGCAGCACACCGGGACAGGGGGACAGGGAGCAGTACTTC	CASSTPGQGDREQYF
-	TRBV19	TRBJ2-7	-	TGTGCCAGTAGTGTGGGGACTGAGGGCGAGCAGTACTTC	CASSVGTEGEQYF
-	TRBV18	TRBJ1-3	-	TGTGCCAGCTCACCAACCATTGTTAGTTCTGGAAACACCATATATTTT	CASSPTIVSSGNTIYF
once	TRBV15	TRBJ1-1	TRBD1	TGTGCCACCAGCAGACCCGGTTGGACAGGGAACACTGAAGCTTTCTTT	CATSRPGWTGNTEAFF
-	TRBV6-5	TRBJ2-1	TRBD2	TGTGCCAGCTGGACTAGCGGGTACAATGAGCAGTTCTTC	CASWTSGYNEQFF
-	TRBV18	TRBJ2-1	-	TGTGCCAGCTCACCCACTAGGATGGGCAATGAGCAGTTCTTC	CASSPTRMGNEQFF
-	TRBV5-1	TRBJ2-5	-	TGCGCCAGCAGCTTGACGGGTTCAATCGAGACCCAGTACTTC	CASSLTGSIETQYF
-	TRBV30	TRBJ2-7	-	TGTGCCTGGAGTGAAGGAGCTAGCGGAGGGGGTCGGTACTTC	CAWSEGASGGGRYF
-	TRBV10-3	TRBJ2-7	TRBD2	TGTGCCATCAGTGATTGGGGAGCGGGAGAACCCGAGCAGTACTTC	CAISDWGAGEPEQYF
-	TRBV19	TRBJ2-3	-	TGTGCCAGTAGTACCTTAGGGTCGGGAGCGAATACGCAGTATTTT	CASSTLGSGANTQYF
-	TRBV9	TRBJ1-2	-	TGTGCCAGCAGCGGAGGGGTACAGGGAGGGTATGGCTACACCTTC	CASSGGVQGGYGYTF
-	TRBV28	TRBJ1-4	-	TGTGCCAGCAGCCTACCCACAGAAACTAATGAAAAACTGTTTTTT	CASSLPTETNEKLFF
-	TRBV30	TRBJ2-1	TRBD2	TGTGCCTGGAGTGTACGGTGGGAGGGCTGGCAGTTCTTC	CAWSVRWEGWQFF
-	TRBV11-2	TRBJ1-1	-	TGTGCCAGCAGCTGGGCCCAGGGGCCGAGGCTTGAAGCTTTCTTT	CASSWAQGPRLEAFF
-	TRBV5-6	TRBJ2-4	TRBD1	TGTGCCAGCAGCCAACGGACAGGTCAAAACATTCAGTACTTC	CASSQRTGQNIQYF
-	TRBV24-1	TRBJ1-2	TRBD1	TGTGCCACCAGTCAGGGGGCTTACAGCGGCTACACCTTC	CATSQGAYSGYTF